The clone carrying this T cell receptor beta chain came up once. What it binds is unknown. V lost 0 bases and J lost 1, with 15 bases in between. This CDR3 has 16 residues. Per germline, CDR1 GTSNPN and CDR2 SVGIG (reference sequence). Each donor's blood draw was approximately 10 milliliters of peripheral blood. The data stem from a study of blood T cells in healthy people across ages. Study-wide results and caveats: Naive CD4+ cell counts and diversity both ran higher in long-lived than in aged donors.

A sample-barcoded 5' primer and a J-beta primer mix were used in a second PCR of roughly 6 to 11 cycles. Sequencing yielded, for each sample, at least 3 million paired-end reads carrying CDR3. TCRdb re-analysed the 5' RACE reads in MiXCR, keeping a single row per CDR3 protein. Found here are about 970,000 distinct CDR3 sequences, about 53% of them singletons; the top ten hold over 20%. The chain links TRBV30 to TRBJ1-2; possibly TRBD1 for D (5 bases). The receptor was derived from a woman aged 55-75 years in good health. The sample taken for sequencing was blood. The CDR3 DNA sequence: TGTGCCTGGAGTGTAGGACCCGGAAGGGGTAACTATGGCTACACCTTC. Its protein is CAWSVGPGRGNYGYTF.